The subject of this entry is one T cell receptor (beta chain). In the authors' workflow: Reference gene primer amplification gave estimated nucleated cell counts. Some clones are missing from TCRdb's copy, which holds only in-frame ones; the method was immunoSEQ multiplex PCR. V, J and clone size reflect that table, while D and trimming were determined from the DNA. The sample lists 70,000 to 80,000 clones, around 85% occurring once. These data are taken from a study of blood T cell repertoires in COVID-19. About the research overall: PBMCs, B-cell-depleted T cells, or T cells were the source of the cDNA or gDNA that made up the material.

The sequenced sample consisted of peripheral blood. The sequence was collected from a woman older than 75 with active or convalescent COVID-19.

The CDR3: CASSLSGLAGGQETQYF. The DNA of the CDR3 is TGTGCCAGCAGCTTATCAGGACTAGCGGGGGGTCAAGAGACCCAGTACTTC. The chain employs TRBV7-2 and TRBJ2-5; 14 bases are a match to TRBD2. The CDR3 extends over 17 amino acids. Trimming cost V 2 bases and J 2 bases; bases outside gene matches: 4. From germline, CDR1 is SGHTA and CDR2 FQGNSA. Full variable domain (rest looked up from reference TRBV7-2 and TRBJ2-5): GAGVSQSPSNKVTEKGKDVELRCDPISGHTALYWYRQSLGQGLEFLIYFQGNSAPDKSGLPSDRFSAERTGGSVSTLTIQRTQQEDSAVYLCASSLSGLAGGQETQYFGPGTRLLVL.